This T cell receptor (beta chain) emerged from a study of human T cells and chemical hapten exposure. The J segment lost 4 bases and the V segment lost 3 bases, leaving 5 bases of the junction unmatched. This CDR3 comprises 15 residues. Germline V gene sequence: CDR1 MGHDK, CDR2 SYGVNS. Each CDR3 protein gets one entry after TCRdb re-called the RACE reads with MiXCR. The data contain 280,000 or so distinct CDR3 sequences, roughly 7.7% of them singletons. Time point described: pre-sensitization, week 0. Treatment indicated: therapeutic diphenylcyclopropenone sensitization with weekly scalp DPC. Extraction yielded total RNA from whole blood (unfractionated). Remarks on this clonotype: Its antigen is not known.

Study results and limitations: Large CDR3 similarity clusters arose significantly more often from expanded TCRs than from controls.

Sequencing was performed on whole blood, taken in connection with sensitization to the hapten diphenylcyclopropenone (DPC). This receptor was obtained from a man younger than 35 with alopecia areata. Some clones in this sample may be carry-over from other donors' samples. The V gene is TRBV25-1, the J gene TRBJ1-4; 7 bases match TRBD1. CDR3 DNA: TGTGCCAGCAGTGACGACAGGGCGGTTAATGAAAAACTGTTTTTT. Translated: CASSDDRAVNEKLFF.